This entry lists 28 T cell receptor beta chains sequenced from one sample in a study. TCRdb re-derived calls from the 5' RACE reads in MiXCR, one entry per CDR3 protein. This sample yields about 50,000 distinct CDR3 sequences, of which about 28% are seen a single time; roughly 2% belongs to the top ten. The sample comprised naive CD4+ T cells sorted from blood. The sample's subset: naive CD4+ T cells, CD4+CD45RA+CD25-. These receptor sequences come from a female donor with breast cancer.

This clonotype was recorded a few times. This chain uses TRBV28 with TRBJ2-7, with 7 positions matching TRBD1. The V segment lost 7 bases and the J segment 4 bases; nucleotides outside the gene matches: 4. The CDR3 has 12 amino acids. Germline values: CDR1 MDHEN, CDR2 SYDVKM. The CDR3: CASMGQLYEQYF. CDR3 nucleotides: TGTGCCAGCATGGGACAGTTATACGAGCAGTACTTC. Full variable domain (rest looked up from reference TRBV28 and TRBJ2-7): DVKVTQSSRYLVKRTGEKVFLECVQDMDHENMFWYRQDPGLGLRLIYFSYDVKMKEKGDIPEGYSVSREKKERFSLILESASTNQTSMYLCASMGQLYEQYFGPGTRLTVT.

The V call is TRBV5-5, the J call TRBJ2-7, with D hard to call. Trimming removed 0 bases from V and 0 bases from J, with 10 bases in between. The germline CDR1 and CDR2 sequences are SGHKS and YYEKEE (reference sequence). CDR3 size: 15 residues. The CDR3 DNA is TGTGCCAGCAGCTTGGCCGTTTCAGCCTCCTACGAGCAGTACTTC. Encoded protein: CASSLAVSASYEQYF.

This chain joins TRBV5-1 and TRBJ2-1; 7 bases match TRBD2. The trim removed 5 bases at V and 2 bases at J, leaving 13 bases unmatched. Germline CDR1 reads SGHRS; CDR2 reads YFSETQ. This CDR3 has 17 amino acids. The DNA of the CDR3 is TGCGCCAGCAGACGTGACCGGGAGGCGGGAGCCTACAATGAGCAGTTCTTC. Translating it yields CASRRDREAGAYNEQFF.

CDR3 nucleotides: TGCGCCAGCAGCCCCGGTGAGGGGACAGGGATCTACAATGAGCAGTTCTTC. Protein product: CASSPGEGTGIYNEQFF. The chain joins TRBV5-1 to TRBJ2-1; 9 nucleotides match TRBD1. V shed 4 bases, J shed 3 bases, and the junction held 11 bases outside the gene matches. CDR1 and CDR2 from the germline V gene are SGHRS and YFSETQ. The CDR3 has 17 residues.

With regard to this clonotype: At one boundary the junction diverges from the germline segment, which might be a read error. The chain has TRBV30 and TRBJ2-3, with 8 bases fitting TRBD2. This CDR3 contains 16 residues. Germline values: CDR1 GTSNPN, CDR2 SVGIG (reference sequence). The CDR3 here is CARSVPAGGRSDTQYF. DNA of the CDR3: TGTGCCCGGAGTGTACCGGCGGGAGGCCGGTCAGATACGCAGTATTTT.

The CDR3 region has the DNA TGTGCCAGCAGCTTCGGACAGGGGGATGAAAAACTGTTTTTT. Protein sequence: CASSFGQGDEKLFF. J is TRBJ1-4 and V is TRBV7-2; 10 bases agree with TRBD1. This CDR3 is built from 14 residues. J lost 6 bases, V lost 3 bases, and 1 base had no gene match. Germline lookup yields CDR1 SGHTA and CDR2 FQGNSA.

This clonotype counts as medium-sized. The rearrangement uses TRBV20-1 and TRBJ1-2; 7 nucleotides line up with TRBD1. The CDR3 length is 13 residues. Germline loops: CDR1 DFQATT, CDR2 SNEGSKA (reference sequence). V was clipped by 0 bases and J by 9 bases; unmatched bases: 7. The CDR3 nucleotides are TGCAGTGCTAGAGATGGGACAGACCGGAGCTACACCTTC. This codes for CSARDGTDRSYTF.

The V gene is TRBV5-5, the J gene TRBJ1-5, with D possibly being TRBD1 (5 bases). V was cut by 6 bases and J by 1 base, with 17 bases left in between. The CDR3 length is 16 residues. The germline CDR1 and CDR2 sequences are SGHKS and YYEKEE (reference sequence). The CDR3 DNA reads TGTGCCAGCACCCTAGGGCCCAGGGAAAGCAATCAGCCCCAGCATTTT. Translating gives CASTLGPRESNQPQHF.

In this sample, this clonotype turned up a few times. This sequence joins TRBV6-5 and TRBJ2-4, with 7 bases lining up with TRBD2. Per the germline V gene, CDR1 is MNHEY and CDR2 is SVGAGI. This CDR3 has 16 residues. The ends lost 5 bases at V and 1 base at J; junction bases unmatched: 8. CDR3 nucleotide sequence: TGTGCCAGCAGTCAAGGACTAGGAGGGGCCAAAAACATTCAGTACTTC. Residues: CASSQGLGGAKNIQYF.

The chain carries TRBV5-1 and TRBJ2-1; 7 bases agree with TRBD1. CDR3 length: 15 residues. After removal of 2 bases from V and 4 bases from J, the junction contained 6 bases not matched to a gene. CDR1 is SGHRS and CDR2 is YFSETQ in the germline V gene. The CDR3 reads CASSLSGTDYNEQFF. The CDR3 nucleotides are TGCGCCAGCAGCTTATCCGGGACAGATTACAATGAGCAGTTCTTC.

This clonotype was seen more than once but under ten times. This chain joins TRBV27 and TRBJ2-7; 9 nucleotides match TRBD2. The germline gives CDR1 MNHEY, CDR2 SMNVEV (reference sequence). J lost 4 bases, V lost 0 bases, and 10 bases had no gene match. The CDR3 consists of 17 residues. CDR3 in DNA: TGTGCCAGCAGTTTATCGAGGGGAAGCGGGAGGTTGTACGAGCAGTACTTC. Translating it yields CASSLSRGSGRLYEQYF.

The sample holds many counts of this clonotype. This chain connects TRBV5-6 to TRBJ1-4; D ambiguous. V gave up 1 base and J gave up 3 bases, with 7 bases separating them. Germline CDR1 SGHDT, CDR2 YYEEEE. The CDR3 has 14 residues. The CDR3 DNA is TGTGCCAGCAGCTTGAAGATATCTAATGAAAAACTGTTTTTT. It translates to CASSLKISNEKLFF.

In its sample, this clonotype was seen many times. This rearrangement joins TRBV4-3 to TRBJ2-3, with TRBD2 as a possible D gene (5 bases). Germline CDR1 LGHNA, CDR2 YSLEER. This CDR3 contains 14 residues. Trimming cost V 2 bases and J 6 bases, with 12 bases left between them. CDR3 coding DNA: TGCGCCAGCAGCCAATCGGGCCCGGGGGATACGCAGTATTTT. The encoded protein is CASSQSGPGDTQYF.

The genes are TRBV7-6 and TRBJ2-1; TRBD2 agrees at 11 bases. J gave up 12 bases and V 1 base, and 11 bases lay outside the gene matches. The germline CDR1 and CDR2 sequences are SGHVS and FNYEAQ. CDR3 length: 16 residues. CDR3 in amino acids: CASSLEVAGGPLRQFF. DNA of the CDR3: TGTGCCAGCAGCTTAGAAGTAGCGGGAGGGCCTTTACGGCAGTTCTTC.

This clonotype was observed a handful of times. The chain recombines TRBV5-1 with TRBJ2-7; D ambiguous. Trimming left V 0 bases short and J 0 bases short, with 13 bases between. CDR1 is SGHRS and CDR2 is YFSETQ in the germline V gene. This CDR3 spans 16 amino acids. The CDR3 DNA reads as TGCGCCAGCAGCTTGGAGCGAGCGAAGAGCTCCTACGAGCAGTACTTC. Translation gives CASSLERAKSSYEQYF.

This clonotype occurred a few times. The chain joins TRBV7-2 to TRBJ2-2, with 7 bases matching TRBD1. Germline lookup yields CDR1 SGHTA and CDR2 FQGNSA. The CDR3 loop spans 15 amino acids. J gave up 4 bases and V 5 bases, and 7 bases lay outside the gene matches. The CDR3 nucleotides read TGTGCCAGCAGCCGACGGACAGGTTCCACCGGGGAGCTGTTTTTT. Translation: CASSRRTGSTGELFF.

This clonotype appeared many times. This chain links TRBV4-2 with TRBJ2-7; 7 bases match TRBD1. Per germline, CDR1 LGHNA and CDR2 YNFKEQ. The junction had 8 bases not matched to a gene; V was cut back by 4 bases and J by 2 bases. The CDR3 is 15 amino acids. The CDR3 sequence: CASSRERTGTYEQYF. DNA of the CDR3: TGTGCCAGCAGCCGAGAAAGGACAGGCACCTACGAGCAGTACTTC.

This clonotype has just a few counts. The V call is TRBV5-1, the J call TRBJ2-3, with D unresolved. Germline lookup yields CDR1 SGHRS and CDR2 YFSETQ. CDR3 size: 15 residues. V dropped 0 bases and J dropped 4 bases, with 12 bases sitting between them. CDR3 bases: TGCGCCAGCAGCTTGGTGGAGAGTGGGGCAGATACGCAGTATTTT. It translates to CASSLVESGADTQYF.

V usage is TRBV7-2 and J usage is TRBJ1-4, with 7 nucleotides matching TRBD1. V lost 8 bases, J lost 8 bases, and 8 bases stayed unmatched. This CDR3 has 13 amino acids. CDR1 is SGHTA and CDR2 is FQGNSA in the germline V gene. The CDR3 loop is CASGLNRGEKLFF. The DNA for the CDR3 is TGTGCCAGCGGATTAAACAGGGGCGAAAAACTGTTTTTT. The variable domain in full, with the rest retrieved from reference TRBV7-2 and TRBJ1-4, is GAGVSQSPSNKVTEKGKDVELRCDPISGHTALYWYRQSLGQGLEFLIYFQGNSAPDKSGLPSDRFSAERTGGSVSTLTIQRTQQEDSAVYLCASGLNRGEKLFFGSGTQLSVL.

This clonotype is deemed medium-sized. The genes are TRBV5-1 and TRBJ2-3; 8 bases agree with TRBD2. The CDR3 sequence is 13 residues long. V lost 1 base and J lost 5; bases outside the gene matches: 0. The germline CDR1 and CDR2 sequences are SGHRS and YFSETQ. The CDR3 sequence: CASSLRGGDTQYF. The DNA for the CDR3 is TGCGCCAGCAGCTTGCGGGGGGGAGATACGCAGTATTTT.

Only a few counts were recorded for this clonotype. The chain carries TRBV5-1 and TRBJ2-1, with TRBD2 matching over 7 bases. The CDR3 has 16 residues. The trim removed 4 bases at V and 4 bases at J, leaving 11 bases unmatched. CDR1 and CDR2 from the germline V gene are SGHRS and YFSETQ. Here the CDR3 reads CASSPAGLAAYNEQFF. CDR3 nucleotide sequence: TGCGCCAGCAGCCCCGCGGGGCTAGCGGCATACAATGAGCAGTTCTTC.

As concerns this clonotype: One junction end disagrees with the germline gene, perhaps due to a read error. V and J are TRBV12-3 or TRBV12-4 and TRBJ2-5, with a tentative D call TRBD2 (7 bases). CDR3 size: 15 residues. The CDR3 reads CAGSRSRGAQETQYF. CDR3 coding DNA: TGTGCCGGCAGCCGCTCTCGGGGGGCCCAAGAGACCCAGTACTTC.

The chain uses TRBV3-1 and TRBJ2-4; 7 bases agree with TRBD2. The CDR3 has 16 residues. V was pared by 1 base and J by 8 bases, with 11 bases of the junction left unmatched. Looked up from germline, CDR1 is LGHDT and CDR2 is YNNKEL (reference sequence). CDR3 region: CASSQGVQRGRHIQYF. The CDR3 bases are TGTGCCAGCAGCCAAGGGGTCCAGCGGGGACGTCACATTCAGTACTTC. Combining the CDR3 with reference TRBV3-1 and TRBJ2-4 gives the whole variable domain DTAVSQTPKYLVTQMGNDKSIKCEQNLGHDTMYWYKQDSKKFLKIMFSYNNKELIINETVPNRFSPKSPDKAHLNLHINSLELGDSAVYFCASSQGVQRGRHIQYFGAGTRLSVL.

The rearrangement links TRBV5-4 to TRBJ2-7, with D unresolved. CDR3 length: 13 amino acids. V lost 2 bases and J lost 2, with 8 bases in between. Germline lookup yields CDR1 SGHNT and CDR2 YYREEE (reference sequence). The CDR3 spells CASSFGEPYEQYF. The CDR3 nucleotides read TGTGCCAGCAGCTTTGGAGAGCCCTACGAGCAGTACTTC.

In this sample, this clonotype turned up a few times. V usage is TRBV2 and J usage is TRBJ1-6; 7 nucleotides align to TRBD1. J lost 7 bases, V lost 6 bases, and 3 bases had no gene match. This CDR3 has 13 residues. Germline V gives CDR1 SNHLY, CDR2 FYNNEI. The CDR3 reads CASRQQGNSPLHF. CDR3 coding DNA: TGTGCCAGCAGACAACAGGGGAATTCACCCCTCCACTTT.

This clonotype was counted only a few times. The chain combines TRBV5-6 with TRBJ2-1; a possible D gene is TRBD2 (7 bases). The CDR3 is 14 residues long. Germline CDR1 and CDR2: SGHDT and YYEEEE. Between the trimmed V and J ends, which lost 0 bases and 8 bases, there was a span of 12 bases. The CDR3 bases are TGTGCCAGCAGCTTGGTCCAGGGGAGGGATGAGCAGTTCTTC. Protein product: CASSLVQGRDEQFF.

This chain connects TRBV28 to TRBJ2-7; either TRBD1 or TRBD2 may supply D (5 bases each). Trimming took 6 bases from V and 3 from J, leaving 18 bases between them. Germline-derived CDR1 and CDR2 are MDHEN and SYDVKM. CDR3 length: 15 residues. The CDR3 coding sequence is TGTGCCAGCAGGGGACGGCTACAGCAGAGCTACGAGCAGTACTTC. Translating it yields CASRGRLQQSYEQYF.

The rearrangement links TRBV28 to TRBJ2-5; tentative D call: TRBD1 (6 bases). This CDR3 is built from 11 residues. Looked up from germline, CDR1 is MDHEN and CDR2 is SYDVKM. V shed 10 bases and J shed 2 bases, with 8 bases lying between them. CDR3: CAIQGQETQYF. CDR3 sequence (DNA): TGTGCCATACAGGGACAAGAGACCCAGTACTTC.